Following are 21 T cell receptor beta chains from one sample sequenced in a study of T cells in Graves' hyperthyroidism and ophthalmopathy. Template material for amplifying TCR beta CDR3 regions consisted of RNA transcripts. The HTBI set primed first-round TCR CDR3 RT-PCR. TCRdb itself ran the multiplex PCR reads through MiXCR, one entry per CDR3 protein. The table lists 350,000 to 400,000 distinct CDR3 sequences, approximately 19% of them singletons. Material: blood. The receptors shown here come from a woman aged 18-29 years with Graves' hyperthyroidism.

This clonotype was seen ten or more times. This sequence joins TRBV7-2 and TRBJ2-5; D gene unclear. The V gene's germline CDR1 is SGHTA and CDR2 FQGNSA. The germline V and J ends were trimmed by 4 bases and 2 bases, with 8 bases remaining between them. The CDR3 extends over 13 amino acids. CDR3 sequence reads: CASSSSLQETQYF. The CDR3 region has the DNA TGTGCCAGCAGCTCAAGCCTTCAAGAGACCCAGTACTTC.

This clonotype showed up many times. The chain has TRBV2 and TRBJ2-5; D is possibly TRBD1 (6 bases). The CDR3 loop spans 12 amino acids. The germline V and J ends were trimmed by 10 bases and 5 bases, with 14 bases remaining between them. The V gene's germline CDR1 is SNHLY and CDR2 FYNNEI. The DNA of the CDR3 is TGTGCCACCAACAGGGATGGGGAGACCCAGTACTTC. It yields the protein CATNRDGETQYF.

The table lists this clonotype with many counts. This chain connects TRBV2 to TRBJ2-5, with TRBD2 matching over 15 bases. The CDR3 contains 15 residues. Germline lookup yields CDR1 SNHLY and CDR2 FYNNEI. V lost 6 bases to trimming and J lost 1 base; unmatched junction nucleotides: 0. CDR3 in amino acids: CASRGLAGGQETQYF. CDR3 DNA: TGTGCCAGCAGGGGACTAGCGGGGGGCCAAGAGACCCAGTACTTC.

In this sample, this clonotype turned up a few times. The rearrangement links TRBV6-5 to TRBJ1-3; D not resolved. The CDR3 covers 14 residues. V shed 0 bases and J shed 4 bases, with 7 bases lying between them. Germline values: CDR1 MNHEY, CDR2 SVGAGI. CDR3 loop: CASSYSISGNTIYF. The CDR3 DNA sequence: TGTGCCAGCAGTTACTCGATTTCCGGAAACACCATATATTTT.

This clonotype was seen ten or more times. This chain joins TRBV5-1 and TRBJ1-6; tentatively, D is TRBD1 (5 bases). The CDR3 spans 15 residues. CDR1 and CDR2 from the germline V gene are SGHRS and YFSETQ. V lost 3 bases to trimming and J lost 8 bases, with 15 bases between them. CDR3 in DNA: TGCGCCAGCAGCTCCAGGGTAGGATGGGATTCACCCCTCCACTTT. Translated, it gives CASSSRVGWDSPLHF.

This clonotype occurred many times. CDR3 bases: TGTGCCTGGTTGGGGGGCCTGGTAGCTTTCTTT. Its translation is CAWLGGLVAFF. V is TRBV30 and J is TRBJ1-1; D is possibly TRBD1 (6 bases). The CDR3 is made up of 11 amino acids. From germline, CDR1 is GTSNPN and CDR2 SVGIG (reference sequence). The V end was cut by 5 bases, the J end by 10 bases, with 14 bases between. The full variable domain, completed using reference TRBV30 and TRBJ1-1, is SQTIHQWPATLVQPVGSPLSLECTVEGTSNPNLYWYRQAAGRGLQLLFYSVGIGQISSEVPQNLSASRPQDRQFILSSKKLLLSDSGFYLCAWLGGLVAFFGQGTRLTVV.

At least ten counts were recorded for this clonotype. V usage is TRBV12-3 or TRBV12-4 and J usage is TRBJ2-7, with TRBD1 identical over 7 bases. This CDR3 has 15 amino acids. Trimming took 3 bases from V and 2 from J; bases not matched to a gene: 7. CDR3 loop: CASSFLPGQTYEQYF. The CDR3 region has the DNA TGTGCCAGCAGTTTTTTACCGGGACAGACCTACGAGCAGTACTTC.

Ten or more counts support this clonotype. The rearrangement joins TRBV10-1 to TRBJ1-1; D unclear. This CDR3 comprises 15 residues. Germline CDR1 is WNHNN and CDR2 is SYGVQD (reference sequence). V lost 0 bases and J lost 0, with 8 bases in between. Written as DNA, the CDR3 is TGCGCCAGCAGTGAGTCTTATGGGGTGAACACTGAAGCTTTCTTT. Translation gives CASSESYGVNTEAFF.

This clonotype has a handful of counts. The chain joins TRBV4-1 to TRBJ2-4; tentatively, D is TRBD1 (5 bases). Trimming left V 1 base short and J 2 bases short, with 18 bases between. The V gene's germline CDR1 is MGHRA and CDR2 YSYEKL. CDR3 length: 18 residues. The CDR3, as DNA: TGCGCCAGCAGCCAAGTAAAGGGGCTGGGTGGGCCCAAAAACATTCAGTACTTC. It specifies CASSQVKGLGGPKNIQYF.

J is TRBJ1-1 and V is TRBV6-1; possible D gene TRBD1, 6 bases. Germline V gene lookup returns CDR1 MNHNS and CDR2 SASEGT. The CDR3 covers 13 residues. V was pared by 6 bases and J by 6 bases, with 14 bases between. This chain's CDR3 is CASRLDRRAEAFF. CDR3 DNA: TGTGCCAGCAGACTGGACAGAAGGGCTGAAGCTTTCTTT.

A remark on this clonotype: The DNA is left out, because the CDR3 cannot be placed on it with certainty; the CDR3 is given as TCRdb lists it. The rearrangement joins TRBV5-1 to TRBJ2-5; the D call of TRBD1 is as the table states it, not checked on the DNA. Per germline, CDR1 SGHRS and CDR2 YFSETQ. Including both end residues, the CDR3 is 17 amino acids long. CDR3 residues: CVSSGYMDRGFLETQYF.

This clonotype has at least ten counts. This chain joins TRBV20-1 and TRBJ1-2, with unresolved D. Per the germline V gene, CDR1 is DFQATT and CDR2 is SNEGSKA (reference sequence). V dropped 1 base and J dropped 8 bases, with 8 bases sitting between them. The CDR3 is 11 residues long. Here the CDR3 reads CSARVPRGYTF. In DNA, the CDR3 is TGCAGTGCTAGAGTACCGCGAGGCTACACCTTC.

At least ten counts were recorded for this clonotype. V gene TRBV6-1 combines with J gene TRBJ2-7, with TRBD2 identical over 7 bases. The CDR3 runs to 16 residues. Germline CDR1 is MNHNS and CDR2 is SASEGT. V was pared by 6 bases and J by 2 bases, with 13 bases of the junction left unmatched. The CDR3 loop is CASSLSPLAATYEQYF. The CDR3 DNA sequence: TGTGCCAGCAGCCTAAGCCCGCTAGCGGCGACCTACGAGCAGTACTTC.

The gene calls are TRBV6-1 and TRBJ2-2; 12 bases map to TRBD1. CDR1 MNHNS and CDR2 SASEGT come from the germline V gene. With 6 bases clipped from V and 4 bases from J, the junction kept 3 bases outside the gene matches. The CDR3 covers 15 residues. This CDR3 reads CASRGQGARTGELFF. The CDR3 coding sequence is TGTGCCAGCAGGGGACAGGGGGCGCGCACCGGGGAGCTGTTTTTT.

This clonotype was observed many times. V and J are TRBV12-3 or TRBV12-4 and TRBJ2-5, with TRBD2 as a possible D gene (6 bases). The CDR3 loop spans 14 amino acids. Trimming took 5 bases from V and 2 from J, leaving 12 bases between them. In DNA form, the CDR3 reads TGTGCCAGCAGTCCGATCCGGGGGCAAGAGACCCAGTACTTC. Translating it yields CASSPIRGQETQYF.

The chain carries TRBV12-3 or TRBV12-4 and TRBJ1-3; D not resolved. Trimming removed 6 bases from V and 0 bases from J, with 9 bases in between. The CDR3 spans 14 residues. The CDR3 DNA follows: TGTGCCAGCAGACCCGGTATCTCTGGAAACACCATATATTTT. It codes for CASRPGISGNTIYF.

There are many counts of this clonotype. The gene calls are TRBV30 and TRBJ1-1; weak D call: TRBD1 (5 bases). Germline CDR1 and CDR2: GTSNPN and SVGIG (reference sequence). This CDR3 has 13 residues. The ends were cut back, 4 bases at V and 3 bases at J, with 12 bases in the middle. DNA of the CDR3: TGTGCCTGGACAGGGTTACAAGACACTGAAGCTTTCTTT. Translated: CAWTGLQDTEAFF.

This clonotype was recorded many times. The genes are TRBV29-1 and TRBJ1-3, with a tentative D call TRBD1 (5 bases). Germline CDR1 and CDR2: SQVTM and ANQGSEA. The CDR3 is 14 residues long. V lost 6 bases to trimming and J lost 0 bases, with 12 bases between them. CDR3 in amino acids: CSVSRDPSGNTIYF. The CDR3 DNA reads TGCAGCGTCAGCCGGGACCCCTCTGGAAACACCATATATTTT.

The sample holds many counts of this clonotype. The rearrangement links TRBV11-2 to TRBJ2-5; D possibly corresponds to TRBD1 (6 bases). From germline, CDR1 is SGHAT and CDR2 FQNNGV. The CDR3 covers 16 residues. Trimming took off 4 bases at V and 2 bases at J, with 17 bases between the two ends. CDR3 DNA: TGTGCCAGCAGCTCGAATGAAAGGGGGTGGCAAGAGACCCAGTACTTC. This encodes CASSSNERGWQETQYF.

The chain joins TRBV12-3 or TRBV12-4 to TRBJ1-2, with 9 bases identical to TRBD1. This CDR3 has 13 amino acids. The J segment lost 13 bases and the V segment lost 5 bases, leaving 11 bases of the junction unmatched. The CDR3 region has the DNA TGTGCCAGCAGTCCAAGGGACAGGGAATTTCGCACCTTC. Encoded protein: CASSPRDREFRTF.

This clonotype was counted ten times or more. The J gene is TRBJ1-1, the V gene TRBV6-1; D unclear. CDR3 size: 14 residues. V lost 0 bases, J lost 4 bases, and 9 bases lay in between. In germline, CDR1 is MNHNS, CDR2 SASEGT. The CDR3 nucleotides are TGTGCCAGCAGTGAAGCGGCCGAGAGCACTGAAGCTTTCTTT. Translating gives CASSEAAESTEAFF.